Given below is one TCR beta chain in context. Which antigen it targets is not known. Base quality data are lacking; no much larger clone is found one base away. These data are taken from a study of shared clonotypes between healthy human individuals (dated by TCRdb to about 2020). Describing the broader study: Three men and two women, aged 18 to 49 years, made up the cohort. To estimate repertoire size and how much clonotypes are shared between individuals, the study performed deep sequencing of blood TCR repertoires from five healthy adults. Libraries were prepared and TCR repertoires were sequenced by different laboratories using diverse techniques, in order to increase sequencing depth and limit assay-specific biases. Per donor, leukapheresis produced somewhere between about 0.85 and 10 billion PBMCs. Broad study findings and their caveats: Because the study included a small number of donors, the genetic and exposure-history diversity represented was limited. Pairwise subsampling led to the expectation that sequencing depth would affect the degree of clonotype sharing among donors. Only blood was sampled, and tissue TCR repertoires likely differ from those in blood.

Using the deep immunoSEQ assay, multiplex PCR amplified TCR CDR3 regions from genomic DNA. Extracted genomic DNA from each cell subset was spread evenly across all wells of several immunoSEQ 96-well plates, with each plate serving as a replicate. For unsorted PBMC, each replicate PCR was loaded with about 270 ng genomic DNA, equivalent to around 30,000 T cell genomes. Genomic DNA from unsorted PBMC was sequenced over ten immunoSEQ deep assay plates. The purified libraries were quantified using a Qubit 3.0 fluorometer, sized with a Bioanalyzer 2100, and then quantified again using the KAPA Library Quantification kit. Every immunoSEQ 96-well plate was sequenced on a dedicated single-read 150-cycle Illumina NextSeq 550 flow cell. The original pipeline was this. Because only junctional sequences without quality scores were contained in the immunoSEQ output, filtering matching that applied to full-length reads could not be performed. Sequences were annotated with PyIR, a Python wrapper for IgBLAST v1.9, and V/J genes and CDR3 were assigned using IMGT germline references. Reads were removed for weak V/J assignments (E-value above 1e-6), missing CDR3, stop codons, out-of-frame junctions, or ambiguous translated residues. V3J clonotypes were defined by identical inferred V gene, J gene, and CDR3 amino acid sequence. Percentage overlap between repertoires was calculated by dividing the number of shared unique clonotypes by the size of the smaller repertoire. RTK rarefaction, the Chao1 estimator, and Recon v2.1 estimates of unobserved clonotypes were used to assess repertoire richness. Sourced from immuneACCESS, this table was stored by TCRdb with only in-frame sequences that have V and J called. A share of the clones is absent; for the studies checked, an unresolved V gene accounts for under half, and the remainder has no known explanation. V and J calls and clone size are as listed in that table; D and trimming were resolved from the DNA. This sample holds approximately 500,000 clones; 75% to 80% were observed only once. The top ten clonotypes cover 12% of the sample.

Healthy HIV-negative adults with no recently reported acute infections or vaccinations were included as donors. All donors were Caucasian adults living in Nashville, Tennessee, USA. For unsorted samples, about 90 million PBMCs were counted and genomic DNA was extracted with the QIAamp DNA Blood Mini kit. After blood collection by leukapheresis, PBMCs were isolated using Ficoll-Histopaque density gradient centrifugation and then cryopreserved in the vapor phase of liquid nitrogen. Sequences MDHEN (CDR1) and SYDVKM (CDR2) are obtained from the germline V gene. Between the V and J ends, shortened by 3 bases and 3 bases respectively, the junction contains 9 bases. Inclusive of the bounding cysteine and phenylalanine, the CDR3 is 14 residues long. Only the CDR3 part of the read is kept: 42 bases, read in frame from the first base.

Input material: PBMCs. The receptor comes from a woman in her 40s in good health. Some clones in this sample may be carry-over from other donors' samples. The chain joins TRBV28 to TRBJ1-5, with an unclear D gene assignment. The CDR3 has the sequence CASSFQAYNQPQHF. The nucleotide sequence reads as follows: TGTGCCAGCAGTTTTCAGGCCTACAATCAGCCCCAGCATTTT.